This entry is about one T cell receptor (beta chain). This specimen comes from a study of shared clonotypes between healthy human individuals. Donors comprised healthy HIV-negative adults lacking recent acute infections or vaccinations. The test was conducted at deep level. The method was immunoSEQ multiplex PCR; TCRdb's version includes in-frame clones alone and lacks a portion of them. This table has 780,000 or so clones, roughly 72% appearing once. V was pared by 2 bases and J by 2 bases, with 6 bases of the junction left unmatched. CDR1 GTSNPN and CDR2 SVGIG come from the germline V gene (reference sequence). The CDR3 is 15 amino acids.

The clonotype originates from a woman aged 30 to 39 in good health. The sequenced sample consisted of memory CD4+ T cells sorted from blood. Subset specified: CD45RA-negative fraction. The chain links TRBV30 to TRBJ2-3; 8 nucleotides agree with TRBD2. The CDR3 loop reads CAWSPLAGDTDTQYF. CDR3 sequence (DNA): TGTGCCTGGAGTCCGCTAGCGGGTGACACAGATACGCAGTATTTT. Together with reference TRBV30 and TRBJ2-3, the CDR3 gives the full variable domain: SQTIHQWPATLVQPVGSPLSLECTVEGTSNPNLYWYRQAAGRGLQLLFYSVGIGQISSEVPQNLSASRPQDRQFILSSKKLLLSDSGFYLCAWSPLAGDTDTQYFGPGTRLTVL.